This T cell receptor (beta chain) was sequenced for a study of T cell repertoires in cytomegalovirus infection. Study-wide background: Both CMV infection and a matching HLA type were indicated by public TCR beta signatures.

Remarks on this clonotype: The target antigen is unknown. The CDR3 does not close with the conserved phenylalanine or tryptophan, likely indicating a read error.

One entry per CDR3 protein results from TCRdb running MiXCR on the reads. The repertoire consists of 55,000 to 70,000 distinct CDR3 sequences, with 22% occurring once and the leading ten covering 60% to 85%. V lost 5 bases, J lost 6 bases, and 10 bases lay in between. Germline CDR1 reads SGHTA; CDR2 reads FQGNSA. CDR3 length: 12 amino acids. The chain employs TRBV7-2 and TRBJ1-1; no reliable D call. Material for sequencing was PBMCs, sequenced either directly or after in vitro stimulation (not recorded which). The clonotype was recovered from a human donor in good health (CMV status not recorded). Some clones in this sample may be carry-over from other donors' samples. Here the CDR3 reads CASSPQRPEAFV. The CDR3 DNA reads TGTGCCAGCAGCCCACAGAGACCTGAAGCTTTCGTT.